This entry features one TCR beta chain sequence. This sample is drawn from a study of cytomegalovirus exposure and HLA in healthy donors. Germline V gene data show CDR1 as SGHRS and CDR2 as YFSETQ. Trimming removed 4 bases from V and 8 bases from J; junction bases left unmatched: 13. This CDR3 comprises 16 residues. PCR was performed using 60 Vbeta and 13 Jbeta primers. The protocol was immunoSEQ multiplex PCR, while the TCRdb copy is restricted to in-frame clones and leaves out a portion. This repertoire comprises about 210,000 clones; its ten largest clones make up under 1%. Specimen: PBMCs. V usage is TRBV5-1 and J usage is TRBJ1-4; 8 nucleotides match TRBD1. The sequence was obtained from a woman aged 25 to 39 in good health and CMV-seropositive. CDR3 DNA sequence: TGCGCCAGCAGCCTCGGGACAGGCGGACCTCCCGAAAAACTGTTTTTT. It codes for CASSLGTGGPPEKLFF.